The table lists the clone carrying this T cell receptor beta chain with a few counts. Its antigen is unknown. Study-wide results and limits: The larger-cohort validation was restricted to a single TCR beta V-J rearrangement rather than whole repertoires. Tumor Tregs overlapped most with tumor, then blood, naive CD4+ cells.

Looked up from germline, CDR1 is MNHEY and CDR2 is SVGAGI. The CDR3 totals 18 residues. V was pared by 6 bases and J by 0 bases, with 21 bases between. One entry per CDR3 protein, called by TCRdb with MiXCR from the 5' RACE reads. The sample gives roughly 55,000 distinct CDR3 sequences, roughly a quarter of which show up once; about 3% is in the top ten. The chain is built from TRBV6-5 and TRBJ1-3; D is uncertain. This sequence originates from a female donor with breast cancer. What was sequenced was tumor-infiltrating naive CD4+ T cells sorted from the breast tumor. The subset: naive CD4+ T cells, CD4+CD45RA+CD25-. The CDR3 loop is CASSSFAPGFGSGNTIYF. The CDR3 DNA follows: TGTGCCAGCAGCTCATTCGCCCCGGGATTTGGCTCTGGAAACACCATATATTTT.